This TCR beta chain was observed in a study of T cell responses to AZD1222 COVID-19 vaccine. With 7 bases removed from V and 4 bases from J, the gap between germline ends came to 10 bases. This CDR3 region has 13 residues. Note on this clone: No antigen is known for it.

Clones were sequenced by immunoSEQ multiplex PCR, and TCRdb holds only the in-frame ones, with some missing. The table has 130,000 to 150,000 clones, about 90% seen once. General study results and limits: No day 14 peak samples; only post-peak repertoires were characterized.

The source was peripheral blood, collected on day 0 of AZD1222 vaccination. The receptor was derived from an adult in good health. This rearrangement joins TRBV12-3 or TRBV12-4 to TRBJ1-4; D may be TRBD1 (5 bases). The CDR3 reads CASTPGGNEKLFF. CDR3 coding DNA: TGTGCCAGCACCCCCGGGGGTAATGAAAAACTGTTTTTT.